The 24 T cell receptor beta chains in this list originate from one sample, sequenced in a study of CD8 T cells in Susac syndrome. The RNA, 0.5 to 1 ug, was put through reverse transcription using random hexamers. TCRdb re-called the immunoSEQ multiplex PCR reads through MiXCR, storing one row per CDR3 protein. The sample includes about 120,000 distinct CDR3 sequences, 90% to 95% seen only once; the top ten take about 0.13%. The specimen sequenced was CD4+ T cells from PBMCs. The source is a human donor with multiple sclerosis.

The V and J genes are TRBV29-1 and TRBJ1-2, with D possibly matching TRBD1 (5 bases). V lost 6 bases and J 4 bases, leaving 15 bases between the germline ends. This CDR3 has 13 residues. Germline values: CDR1 SQVTM, CDR2 ANQGSEA. CDR3 residues: CSVGGMDLYGYTF. The CDR3 coding sequence is TGCAGCGTCGGGGGAATGGATCTCTATGGCTACACCTTC.

This clonotype was observed a handful of times. This sequence joins TRBV30 and TRBJ2-7, with 7 bases lining up with TRBD1. V was pared by 3 bases and J by 2 bases, with 7 bases of the junction left unmatched. CDR1 is GTSNPN and CDR2 is SVGIG in the germline V gene (reference sequence). The CDR3 contains 14 residues. The CDR3: CAWRATGAAYEQYF. The CDR3 DNA reads as TGTGCCTGGAGGGCAACAGGGGCGGCCTACGAGCAGTACTTC.

V and J are TRBV30 and TRBJ1-2; D may be TRBD1 (5 bases). V dropped 2 bases and J dropped 2 bases, with 6 bases sitting between them. This CDR3 is 12 amino acids long. The germline gives CDR1 GTSNPN, CDR2 SVGIG (reference sequence). CDR3 amino acids: CAWSKGNYGYTF. CDR3 bases: TGTGCCTGGAGTAAGGGGAACTATGGCTACACCTTC.

The chain links TRBV20-1 to TRBJ2-3; D gene uncertain. The V gene lost 5 bases and the J gene lost 1 base, with 13 bases spanning the gap. In germline, CDR1 is DFQATT, CDR2 SNEGSKA (reference sequence). The CDR3 totals 14 residues. CDR3 sequence reads: CSAHQFLGTDTQYF. The CDR3 bases are TGCAGTGCTCACCAATTCTTGGGCACAGATACGCAGTATTTT.

The V gene is TRBV30, the J gene TRBJ1-5, with D perhaps TRBD1 (6 bases). With 2 bases removed from V and 9 bases from J, the gap between germline ends came to 17 bases. The length of the CDR3 is 14 residues. In germline, CDR1 is GTSNPN, CDR2 SVGIG (reference sequence). CDR3 in amino acids: CAWSPPGGGPPQHF. The CDR3, as DNA: TGTGCCTGGAGTCCCCCGGGAGGGGGACCGCCCCAGCATTTT.

The V and J genes are TRBV27 and TRBJ2-7; 7 bases align to TRBD1. Unmatched junction bases numbered 7, after V lost 5 bases and J lost 3 bases. This CDR3 has 14 residues. CDR1 MNHEY and CDR2 SMNVEV come from the germline V gene (reference sequence). The CDR3 here is CASSPWDSYYEQYF. CDR3 DNA: TGTGCCAGCAGTCCGTGGGACAGCTACTACGAGCAGTACTTC.

The rearrangement uses TRBV29-1 and TRBJ2-3; TRBD1 might be the D (5 bases). Trimming removed 7 bases at V and 3 bases at J, with 14 bases between. Germline V CDR1 and CDR2: SQVTM, ANQGSEA. The CDR3 runs 13 residues. Written as DNA, the CDR3 is TGCAGCGGGGGCGGAAGTTTTACAGATACGCAGTATTTT. This codes for CSGGGSFTDTQYF.

As concerns this clonotype: The junction differs from germline at one of its ends, possibly a read error. This chain joins TRBV20-1 and TRBJ1-4, with 10 bases fitting TRBD1. Germline assignment: CDR1 DFQATT and CDR2 SNEGSKA (reference sequence). The CDR3 is 14 amino acids. The CDR3 bases are TGCAGTGCCAGAGAGACAGGGGGCGAAGGAAAACTGTTTTTT. Its protein product is CSARETGGEGKLFF.

The V call is TRBV7-2, the J call TRBJ2-7, with TRBD2 matching 10 bases. J gave up 3 bases and V 2 bases, and 4 bases lay outside the gene matches. Germline values: CDR1 SGHTA, CDR2 FQGNSA. The CDR3 is 15 amino acids. The CDR3 loop is CASSLYASGSYEQYF. The DNA of the CDR3 is TGTGCCAGCAGCTTATATGCTAGCGGGAGCTACGAGCAGTACTTC.

The chain is built from TRBV29-1 and TRBJ1-2; TRBD1 matches 8 bases. After removal of 0 bases from V and 4 bases from J, the junction contained 10 bases not matched to a gene. Germline CDR1 is SQVTM and CDR2 is ANQGSEA. This CDR3 has 16 amino acids. For the CDR3, the DNA is TGCAGCGTTGAAGATCTGGAGACAGGGGAAGGCTATGGCTACACCTTC. This gives the protein CSVEDLETGEGYGYTF.

This sequence joins TRBV18 and TRBJ2-3; TRBD2 might be the D (5 bases). The CDR3 has 17 residues. Germline CDR1 and CDR2: KGHSH and LQKENI. Trimming took off 3 bases at V and 0 bases at J, with 16 bases between the two ends. The CDR3 nucleotides are TGTGCCAGCTCACCCCTCATAAGGGCGGGTAGCACAGATACGCAGTATTTT. This translates into CASSPLIRAGSTDTQYF.

V gene TRBV7-9 combines with J gene TRBJ1-1; D unclear. From germline, CDR1 is SEHNR and CDR2 FQNEAQ (reference sequence). With 3 bases removed from V and 3 bases from J, the gap between germline ends came to 11 bases. This CDR3 contains 14 residues. The CDR3 coding sequence is TGTGCCAGCAGCTTCAACAGAGACCACACTGAAGCTTTCTTT. It encodes CASSFNRDHTEAFF.

The genes are TRBV4-1 and TRBJ2-7, with 8 positions matching TRBD1. V lost 2 bases to trimming and J lost 2 bases; unmatched junction nucleotides: 23. CDR1 and CDR2 (germline): MGHRA, YSYEKL. CDR3 length equals 21 residues. The CDR3 region is CASSQRLTPGQAYAQTYEQYF. The CDR3 DNA reads TGCGCCAGCAGCCAACGACTGACTCCGGGACAGGCTTATGCTCAGACCTACGAGCAGTACTTC.

The chain links TRBV5-1 to TRBJ1-1; 7 bases fit TRBD1. The length of the CDR3 is 14 residues. Germline V gene lookup returns CDR1 SGHRS and CDR2 YFSETQ. V was clipped by 4 bases and J by 0 bases; unmatched bases: 3. In nucleotides, the CDR3 is TGCGCCAGCAGCGGCACAGGGGTGAACACTGAAGCTTTCTTT. This gives the protein CASSGTGVNTEAFF.

The V and J genes are TRBV15 and TRBJ1-1, with D hard to call. Germline lookup yields CDR1 LNHNV and CDR2 YYDKDF (reference sequence). Deletions cut 0 bases from V and 3 bases from J, with 5 bases between. The CDR3 sequence is 13 residues long. This chain's CDR3 is CATSRDKHTEAFF. The CDR3 DNA reads as TGTGCCACCAGCAGAGATAAGCACACTGAAGCTTTCTTT.

V and J are TRBV28 and TRBJ2-1, with TRBD2 matching over 8 bases. Germline assignment: CDR1 MDHEN and CDR2 SYDVKM. CDR3 length: 15 residues. Trimming cost V 8 bases and J 6 bases; bases outside gene matches: 12. The CDR3 spells CASQGAGGPSNEQFF. CDR3 nucleotide sequence: TGTGCCAGCCAAGGGGCGGGAGGCCCCTCCAATGAGCAGTTCTTC.

This clonotype was seen just once. The gene calls are TRBV7-9 and TRBJ2-1; 8 nucleotides agree with TRBD2. The ends lost 1 base at V and 10 bases at J; junction bases unmatched: 15. Germline V gene sequence: CDR1 SEHNR, CDR2 FQNEAQ (reference sequence). This CDR3 spans 17 amino acids. The CDR3 nucleotides are TGTGCCAGCAGCTTAGACGGGTCCGGGCGGGGGGTAGTAGAGCAGTTCTTC. It codes for CASSLDGSGRGVVEQFF. The full variable domain, with the rest looked up from reference TRBV7-9 and TRBJ2-1, is DTGVSQNPRHKITKRGQNVTFRCDPISEHNRLYWYRQTLGQGPEFLTYFQNEAQLEKSRLLSDRFSAERPKGSFSTLEIQRTEQGDSAMYLCASSLDGSGRGVVEQFFGPGTRLTVL.

The chain employs TRBV7-2 and TRBJ1-2; D not resolved. With 5 bases removed from V and 8 bases from J, the gap between germline ends came to 12 bases. This CDR3 is built from 12 residues. The germline gives CDR1 SGHTA, CDR2 FQGNSA. The CDR3 region has the DNA TGTGCCAGCAGCGTAAGAACCGGGGGCTACACCTTC. This gives the protein CASSVRTGGYTF.

The chain carries TRBV5-4 and TRBJ1-2; the match to TRBD1 covers 8 bases. CDR3 length: 13 amino acids. The V gene end was trimmed by 0 bases and the J gene end by 8 bases; junction bases not matched to a gene: 3. Looked up from germline, CDR1 is SGHNT and CDR2 is YYREEE (reference sequence). In DNA, the CDR3 is TGTGCCAGCAGCTTGGGGACAGGGCGAGGCTACACCTTC. The encoded protein is CASSLGTGRGYTF.

The chain links TRBV5-1 to TRBJ2-2; perhaps TRBD2 as D (6 bases). The CDR3 is made up of 16 amino acids. Trimming took off 0 bases at V and 0 bases at J, with 9 bases between the two ends. Germline V lookup: CDR1 SGHRS, CDR2 YFSETQ. The CDR3 DNA reads TGCGCCAGCAGCTTGGTACCGGGAGCGAACACCGGGGAGCTGTTTTTT. Translating gives CASSLVPGANTGELFF. Full variable domain (outside the CDR3, taken from reference TRBV5-1 and TRBJ2-2): KAGVTQTPRYLIKTRGQQVTLSCSPISGHRSVSWYQQTPGQGLQFLFEYFSETQRNKGNFPGRFSGRQFSNSRSEMNVSTLELGDSALYLCASSLVPGANTGELFFGEGSRLTVL.

The chain uses TRBV5-4 and TRBJ1-1, with TRBD1 matching 7 bases. The V and J ends lost 4 bases and 5 bases, in that order; junction bases with no gene match: 5. The CDR3 length is 13 residues. Germline V lookup: CDR1 SGHNT, CDR2 YYREEE (reference sequence). For the CDR3, the DNA is TGTGCCAGCAGCCAGGGACAGCAGACTGAAGCTTTCTTT. Its protein is CASSQGQQTEAFF.

The rearrangement joins TRBV30 to TRBJ2-3, with D maybe TRBD1 (6 bases). Germline V CDR1 and CDR2: GTSNPN, SVGIG (reference sequence). The CDR3 runs to 14 residues. V was cut by 2 bases and J by 4 bases, with 13 bases left in between. The CDR3 DNA reads TGTGCCTGGAGTTTAGGGGGTCGGGCAGATACGCAGTATTTT. This gives the protein CAWSLGGRADTQYF.

The CDR3 sequence is CASSQFNKVSNQPQHF. The DNA of the CDR3 is TGTGCCAGCAGCCAATTCAATAAGGTTAGCAATCAGCCCCAGCATTTT. The chain couples TRBV16 to TRBJ1-5; D unclear. Germline values: CDR1 KGHSY, CDR2 FQNENV. V dropped 1 base and J dropped 0 bases, with 10 bases sitting between them. This CDR3 spans 16 amino acids. Complete variable domain (other parts from reference TRBV16 and TRBJ1-5): GEEVAQTPKHLVRGEGQKAKLYCAPIKGHSYVFWYQQVLKNEFKFLISFQNENVFDETGMPKERFSAKCLPNSPCSLEIQATKLEDSAVYFCASSQFNKVSNQPQHFGDGTRLSIL.

The J gene is TRBJ2-7, the V gene TRBV3-1; 8 nucleotides align to TRBD2. V lost 0 bases to trimming and J lost 4 bases; unmatched junction nucleotides: 5. Germline assignment: CDR1 LGHDT and CDR2 YNNKEL (reference sequence). The CDR3 length is 15 residues. The CDR3 DNA sequence: TGTGCCAGCAGCCAAGATCGAAGCGGGGGATACGAGCAGTACTTC. Residues: CASSQDRSGGYEQYF.